This paragraph reports one T cell receptor (beta chain). This record comes from a study of blood T cell repertoires in COVID-19. Original processing methods: Estimation of nucleated cell counts relied on the amplification of reference gene primers. Measured with immunoSEQ multiplex PCR; TCRdb has only the in-frame clones, and not every one. That table is the source of V, J and clone size, and D and trimming were worked out from the DNA. In the table there are about 360,000 clones, 70% to 90% of which are singletons. CDR1 MNHEY and CDR2 SMNVEV come from the germline V gene (reference sequence). This CDR3 region has 14 residues. The J segment lost 3 bases and the V segment lost 5 bases, leaving 5 bases of the junction unmatched.

This receptor was identified in a human donor in a cohort sampled during active COVID-19. The chain is built from TRBV27 and TRBJ2-7; 9 bases are shared with TRBD1. Sequencing was carried out using peripheral blood. The chain's CDR3 is CASSAGQGFYEQYF. CDR3 DNA sequence: TGTGCCAGCAGTGCGGGACAGGGTTTCTACGAGCAGTACTTC.